This T cell receptor beta chain was identified during a study of T cell clusters in autoimmune cytopenias. Study results and caveats: TRB repertoire shifts in secondary cytopenia and chronic lymphocytic leukemia mostly reflected lymphoma, not autoimmunity. Primary autoimmune cytopenia patients seemingly lacked the physiological T cell clusters found in healthy donors. No experiment has yet validated the function of the T cell clusters defined in silico.

According to its frequency, this clonotype is medium-sized. What it recognizes is unknown. Germline-derived CDR1 and CDR2 are MNHNY and SVGAGI (reference sequence). The CDR3 sequence is 16 residues long. TRB amplification used around 270 ng of peripheral blood genomic DNA. TRB rearrangements were amplified by touch-down multiplex PCR with mixed TRB-A/B primers. With the multiplex PCR reads reprocessed, TCRdb shows one record per CDR3 protein and no DNA. The table for this sample gives about 3,000 distinct CDR3 sequences. The sequence was collected from a human donor with an autoimmune cytopenia, with autoimmune hepatitis or in good health (not recorded which). The sequenced sample was peripheral blood. This chain uses TRBV6-6 with TRBJ2-5; the D gene TCRdb calls, TRBD2, cannot be checked with no DNA. CDR3 loop: CASSYYILAGQETQYF.